These 18 T cell receptor beta chains were sequenced from one sample in a study of long-term antiretroviral therapy in people with HIV. The assay used was immunoSEQ (version v3.0), run at survey level. Produced via immunoSEQ multiplex PCR; TCRdb's table is partial and in-frame only. The table has some 15,000 clones, approximately 82% seen once; the top ten hold less than 9.5%. The sample consisted of unsorted PBMCs, taken 0.4 years after starting antiretroviral therapy. Receptors were obtained from a man aged 30 to 45 with HIV.

This clone has just one count. This chain links TRBV5-1 with TRBJ1-1; 8 bases align to TRBD1. The CDR3 runs 16 residues. V trimming: 5 bases; J trimming: 2 bases; junction bases outside the gene matches: 11. CDR1 is SGHRS, CDR2 YFSETQ, per germline. The CDR3 DNA sequence: TGCGCCAGCAGGCTTCGACCGGGACAGGACAACACTGAAGCTTTCTTT. This codes for CASRLRPGQDNTEAFF.

The chain combines TRBV11-2 with TRBJ1-1, with D unresolved. The CDR3 covers 17 residues. Germline loops: CDR1 SGHAT, CDR2 FQNNGV. Trimming stripped 1 base from V and 4 bases from J, with 19 bases between. The CDR3 sequence: CASSLGGAAWAGTEAFF. The CDR3 DNA reads as TGTGCCAGCAGCTTAGGAGGCGCGGCTTGGGCGGGCACTGAAGCTTTCTTT.

The chain couples TRBV29-1 to TRBJ1-3; D perhaps matches TRBD1 (6 bases). CDR1 and CDR2 from the germline V gene are SQVTM and ANQGSEA. V shed 5 bases and J shed 7 bases, with 9 bases lying between them. CDR3 size: 11 residues. This CDR3 is CSVLGANTIYF. In nucleotides, the CDR3 is TGCAGCGTTCTGGGGGCGAACACCATATATTTT.

The rearrangement links TRBV4-2 to TRBJ2-5, with TRBD1 identical over 7 bases. CDR1 LGHNA and CDR2 YNFKEQ come from the germline V gene. V shed 2 bases and J 3 bases; nucleotides not matched to a gene: 12. This CDR3 is 17 amino acids long. The CDR3 DNA sequence: TGTGCCAGCAGCCAAAACCTTAACCGGGACAGAGAAGAGACCCAGTACTTC. This gives the protein CASSQNLNRDREETQYF.

V and J are TRBV7-9 and TRBJ2-3, with TRBD2 identical over 10 bases. The J segment lost 3 bases and the V segment lost 10 bases, leaving 10 bases of the junction unmatched. Germline-derived CDR1 and CDR2 are SEHNR and FQNEAQ (reference sequence). The CDR3 totals 15 residues. DNA of the CDR3: TGTGCCACCCCGGGGACTAGCGATAGGACAGATACGCAGTATTTT. It is translated as CATPGTSDRTDTQYF. The full variable domain, in which reference TRBV7-9 and TRBJ2-3 provide the parts outside the CDR3, is DTGVSQNPRHKITKRGQNVTFRCDPISEHNRLYWYRQTLGQGPEFLTYFQNEAQLEKSRLLSDRFSAERPKGSFSTLEIQRTEQGDSAMYLCATPGTSDRTDTQYFGPGTRLTVL.

The genes are TRBV9 and TRBJ2-3; D is undetermined. This CDR3 has 14 amino acids. CDR1 and CDR2 from the germline V gene are SGDLS and YYNGEE. V lost 0 bases and J 2 bases, leaving 7 bases between the germline ends. The CDR3 loop is CASSVAFTTDTQYF. The CDR3 nucleotides read TGTGCCAGCAGCGTAGCGTTTACCACAGATACGCAGTATTTT. The full variable domain, with the rest looked up from reference TRBV9 and TRBJ2-3, is DSGVTQTPKHLITATGQRVTLRCSPRSGDLSVYWYQQSLDQGLQFLIQYYNGEERAKGNILERFSAQQFPDLHSELNLSSLELGDSALYFCASSVAFTTDTQYFGPGTRLTVL.

This chain connects TRBV6-4 to TRBJ2-7; D may be TRBD1 or TRBD2 (7 bases each). Deletions cut 4 bases from V and 6 bases from J, with 16 bases between. CDR1 is MRHNA and CDR2 is SNTAGT in the germline V gene. The CDR3 covers 14 residues. Here the CDR3 reads CASSGGRGQGEQYF. The CDR3 DNA follows: TGTGCCAGCAGTGGGGGGAGGGGGCAGGGCGAGCAGTACTTC.

The chain joins TRBV27 to TRBJ2-2; 12 bases map to TRBD2. Trimming took 4 bases from V and 5 from J; bases not matched to a gene: 2. This CDR3 region has 15 residues. Germline CDR1 MNHEY, CDR2 SMNVEV (reference sequence). The CDR3 loop is CASSYGLAGTGELFF. For the CDR3, the DNA is TGTGCCAGCAGTTATGGACTAGCGGGGACCGGGGAGCTGTTTTTT.

In DNA form, the CDR3 reads TGTGCCAGCAGCACCCCTAGCGACTACGAGCAGTACTTC. Translation gives CASSTPSDYEQYF. The chain couples TRBV5-4 to TRBJ2-7; a possible D gene is TRBD2 (6 bases). The CDR3 extends over 13 amino acids. Germline lookup yields CDR1 SGHNT and CDR2 YYREEE (reference sequence). Trimming removed 4 bases at V and 3 bases at J, with 11 bases between.

This rearrangement joins TRBV6-5 to TRBJ1-1, with D uncertain. Trimming removed 5 bases at V and 3 bases at J, with 10 bases between. Per germline, CDR1 MNHEY and CDR2 SVGAGI. This CDR3 is 13 amino acids long. The CDR3 spells CASSRKRDTEAFF. CDR3 nucleotide sequence: TGTGCCAGCAGTCGAAAGAGGGACACTGAAGCTTTCTTT.

The chain combines TRBV6-6 with TRBJ1-5; D is unclear. CDR3 size: 13 residues. Trimming cost V 4 bases and J 3 bases, with 7 bases left between them. Germline V CDR1 and CDR2: MNHNY, SVGAGI (reference sequence). The CDR3 loop is CASSSGSNQPQHF. The CDR3 region has the DNA TGTGCCAGCAGTTCGGGTTCCAATCAGCCCCAGCATTTT.

The gene calls are TRBV4-3 and TRBJ1-3; no clear D gene. Germline-derived CDR1 and CDR2 are LGHNA and YSLEER. V lost 2 bases, J lost 2 bases, and 1 base lay in between. The CDR3 covers 12 residues. The CDR3 DNA is TGCGCCAGCAGCCAAACTGGAAACACCATATATTTT. Encoded protein: CASSQTGNTIYF.

This chain links TRBV7-6 with TRBJ2-2, with D maybe TRBD1 (6 bases). Germline CDR1 is SGHVS and CDR2 is FNYEAQ. The V end was cut by 1 base, the J end by 4 bases, with 10 bases between. The CDR3 runs 15 residues. CDR3 residues: CASSLVQGSTGELFF. The CDR3 DNA reads as TGTGCCAGCAGCTTAGTACAGGGCAGCACCGGGGAGCTGTTTTTT.

This clone showed up just once. The V and J genes are TRBV19 and TRBJ2-1; 9 bases agree with TRBD2. This CDR3 is 14 amino acids long. Unmatched junction bases numbered 2, after V lost 5 bases and J lost 3 bases. Germline V gene lookup returns CDR1 LNHDA and CDR2 SQIVND (reference sequence). In DNA, the CDR3 is TGTGCCAGTAGTCCTAGCGGGATCTACAATGAGCAGTTCTTC. It specifies CASSPSGIYNEQFF.

V gene TRBV6-5 combines with J gene TRBJ2-5; D is unclear. Germline V gene lookup returns CDR1 MNHEY and CDR2 SVGAGI. Trimming removed 0 bases from V and 2 bases from J, with 13 bases in between. The CDR3 is 16 amino acids. CDR3 bases: TGTGCCAGCAGTTACTCGATACCCCCAGAACAAGAGACCCAGTACTTC. Amino acids: CASSYSIPPEQETQYF.

This clone was detected only a few times. V usage is TRBV19 and J usage is TRBJ2-7; tentative D call: TRBD1 (6 bases). The CDR3 has 13 amino acids. Trimming removed 1 base from V and 12 bases from J, with 16 bases in between. CDR1 and CDR2 from the germline V gene are LNHDA and SQIVND (reference sequence). This CDR3 is CASSIAPGHGLYF. CDR3 coding DNA: TGTGCCAGTAGTATAGCCCCGGGACACGGGTTGTACTTC.

The V call is TRBV9, the J call TRBJ2-3, with 8 bases that match TRBD2. The CDR3 runs 14 residues. V was pared by 0 bases and J by 4 bases, with 1 base of the junction left unmatched. The germline V gene encodes CDR1 SGDLS and CDR2 YYNGEE. CDR3 region: CASSVVSGADTQYF. The CDR3 DNA sequence: TGTGCCAGCAGCGTAGTTAGCGGGGCAGATACGCAGTATTTT. The full variable domain, rest sourced from reference TRBV9 and TRBJ2-3, is DSGVTQTPKHLITATGQRVTLRCSPRSGDLSVYWYQQSLDQGLQFLIQYYNGEERAKGNILERFSAQQFPDLHSELNLSSLELGDSALYFCASSVVSGADTQYFGPGTRLTVL.

This clone appeared a single time. The chain uses TRBV19 and TRBJ1-5; no firm D call. The CDR3 is 15 residues long. V was clipped by 6 bases and J by 0 bases, with 12 bases between them. Germline CDR1 LNHDA, CDR2 SQIVND (reference sequence). CDR3 DNA: TGTGCCAGTAGGCCACTGATGTATAGCAATCAGCCCCAGCATTTT. Amino acids: CASRPLMYSNQPQHF.